This T cell receptor beta chain was recorded in a study of blood T cells in healthy people across ages. Each donor was a healthy Caucasian individual from Russia, aged about 6 to 100. A total of 12 residues make up the CDR3, ends included. The second PCR ran about 6 to 12 cycles with a sample-barcoded 5' primer and J-beta primers. One entry per CDR3 protein results from TCRdb running MiXCR on the 5' RACE reads. The sample gives 600,000 to 900,000 distinct CDR3 sequences, roughly 26% of which show up once; about 3% is in the top ten. As concerns this clonotype: This CDR3 is missing its conserved last phenylalanine or tryptophan, likely due to a read error. No DNA is shown, since the ends of the CDR3 on it are uncertain; the CDR3 is the one TCRdb lists.

The sample was also reused in another study, on T cells of mothers and their children.

This TCR was recovered from a boy between 10 and 17 years old in good health. The sample was blood. The chain has TRBV12-3 or TRBV12-4 and TRBJ2-4; the D call TRBD1 from the table was never checked on the DNA. CDR3 loop: CASSSWGRGVLV.